These 4 T cell receptor beta chains were all obtained from the same sample, sequenced in a study of shared clonotypes between healthy human individuals. Produced via immunoSEQ multiplex PCR; TCRdb's table is partial and in-frame only. Altogether 2 million to 2.5 million clones are present, 90% to 97% being singletons, with the ten largest covering approximately 0.13%. The sequencing input was naive CD4+ T cells sorted from blood. As to subset: CD45RA+ positively selected. These receptors came from a man between 18 and 29 years old in good health.

A note on this clone: Different DNA sequences within this sample yield the same CDR3. The rearrangement joins TRBV7-2 to TRBJ2-1; a possible D gene is TRBD2 (5 bases). The CDR3 has 15 residues. V shed 1 base and J shed 3 bases, with 10 bases lying between them. CDR1 is SGHTA, CDR2 FQGNSA, per germline. The CDR3 loop is CASSLGLAIYNEQFF. DNA of the CDR3: TGTGCCAGCAGCTTAGGGCTAGCAATCTACAATGAGCAGTTCTTC.

The chain links TRBV7-9 to TRBJ1-1; D not certain. This CDR3 has 13 amino acids. Trimming took off 8 bases at V and 1 base at J, with 11 bases between the two ends. Germline V gene sequence: CDR1 SEHNR, CDR2 FQNEAQ (reference sequence). The CDR3 here is CASLMKANTEAFF. The CDR3 region has the DNA TGTGCCAGCTTAATGAAAGCGAACACTGAAGCTTTCTTT.

V is TRBV5-1 and J is TRBJ2-5; D is perhaps TRBD1 (6 bases). The CDR3 sequence is 15 residues long. Germline-derived CDR1 and CDR2 are SGHRS and YFSETQ. V was pared by 4 bases and J by 5 bases, with 18 bases between. CDR3 sequence reads: CASSAPWGLTETQYF. The CDR3 DNA follows: TGCGCCAGCAGCGCCCCGTGGGGGCTCACGGAGACCCAGTACTTC.

The chain couples TRBV18 to TRBJ1-3; 9 nucleotides match TRBD1. The CDR3 contains 19 residues. The V gene's germline CDR1 is KGHSH and CDR2 LQKENI. With V trimmed by 1 base and J by 0 bases, 10 bases remained unmatched. CDR3 amino acids: CASSPQGTGGLSSGNTIYF. The CDR3 region has the DNA TGTGCCAGCTCACCACAAGGAACAGGGGGCCTCAGCTCTGGAAACACCATATATTTT.